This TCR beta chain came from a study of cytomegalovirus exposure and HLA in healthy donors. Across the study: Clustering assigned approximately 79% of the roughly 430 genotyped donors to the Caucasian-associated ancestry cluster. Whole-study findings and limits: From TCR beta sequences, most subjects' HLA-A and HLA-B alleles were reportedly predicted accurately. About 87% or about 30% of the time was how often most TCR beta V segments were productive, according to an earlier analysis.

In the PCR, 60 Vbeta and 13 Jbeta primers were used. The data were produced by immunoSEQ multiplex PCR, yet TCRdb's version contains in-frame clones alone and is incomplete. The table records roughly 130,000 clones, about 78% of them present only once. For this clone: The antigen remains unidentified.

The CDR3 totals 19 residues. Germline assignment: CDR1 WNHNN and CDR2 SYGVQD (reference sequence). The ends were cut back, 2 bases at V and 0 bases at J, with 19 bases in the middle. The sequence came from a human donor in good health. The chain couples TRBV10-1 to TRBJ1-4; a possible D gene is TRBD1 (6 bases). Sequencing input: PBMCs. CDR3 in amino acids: CASSEGCLGQTSTNEKLFF. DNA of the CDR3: TGCGCCAGCAGTGAGGGCTGCCTCGGACAGACTTCAACTAATGAAAAACTGTTTTTT.